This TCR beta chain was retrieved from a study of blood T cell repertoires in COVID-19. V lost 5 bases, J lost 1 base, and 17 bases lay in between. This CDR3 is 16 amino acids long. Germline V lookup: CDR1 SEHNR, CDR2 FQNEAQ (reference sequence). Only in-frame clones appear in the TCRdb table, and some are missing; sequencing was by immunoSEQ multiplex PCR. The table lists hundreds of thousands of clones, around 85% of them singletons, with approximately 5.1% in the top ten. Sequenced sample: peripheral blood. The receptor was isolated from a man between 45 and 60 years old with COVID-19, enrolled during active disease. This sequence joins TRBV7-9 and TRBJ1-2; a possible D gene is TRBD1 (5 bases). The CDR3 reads CASSHTLGGINYGYTF. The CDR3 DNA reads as TGTGCCAGCAGCCATACCCTTGGGGGGATTAACTATGGCTACACCTTC.